This T cell receptor (beta chain) was captured by sequencing in a study of CD8+CD57+ T cells in acquired aplastic anemia. The template used for profiling TCR beta VDJ and CDR3 was genomic DNA. TCRdb re-called the reads through MiXCR, storing one row per CDR3 protein. Of approximately 130,000 distinct CDR3 sequences listed, about 50% are singletons. As to this clonotype: A much larger clone differs by one base, so this may be a read error.

CDR1 is ENHRY, CDR2 SYGVKD, per germline. The CDR3 is 19 amino acids. Trimming took off 3 bases at V and 8 bases at J, with 29 bases between the two ends. Flow cytometry had shown expanded CD8+CD57+ cells in the patients chosen for sequencing. The sequenced sample was sorted CD4+, CD8+, or CD8+CD57+ T cells (not recorded which) from PBMCs. This chain connects TRBV10-3 to TRBJ2-4, with D tentatively TRBD1 (6 bases). The sequence was collected from a human donor with aplastic anemia. In DNA form, the CDR3 reads TGTGCCATCAGTGACCCCATAAGGACCCGCTCGGAAAAGGGGGACATTCAGTACTTC. Translating it yields CAISDPIRTRSEKGDIQYF.